This section outlines one T cell receptor (beta chain) sequence together with its context. The data were obtained in a study of blood T cell repertoires in COVID-19. For the study at large: Sample material is recorded as cDNA or gDNA derived from T cells, B-cell-depleted T cells, or PBMCs.

Source study methods: Nucleated cell counts were estimated from reference gene primer amplification. TCRdb's table, derived via immunoSEQ multiplex PCR, lists solely in-frame clones and lacks some. For V, J and clone size, that table is used; D and trimming come from the DNA. This table has about 300,000 clones, approximately 86% appearing once. CDR1 MNHEY and CDR2 SVGAGI come from the germline V gene. V was pared by 10 bases and J by 2 bases, with 1 base of the junction left unmatched. CDR3 length equals 12 residues. Sequencing was done on a sample of peripheral blood. The origin of this receptor is a man younger than 30 with active or convalescent COVID-19. V and J are TRBV6-5 and TRBJ1-5; the match to TRBD1 covers 8 bases. The CDR3 coding sequence is TGTGCCACGGGACAGGGCAATCAGCCCCAGCATTTT. Amino acids: CATGQGNQPQHF.